Listed below are T cell receptor beta chains from one sample, sequenced in a study of T cells in Graves' hyperthyroidism and ophthalmopathy. MiXCR, run by TCRdb on the multiplex PCR reads, gives a single entry per CDR3 protein. The data show 250,000 to 300,000 distinct CDR3 sequences, with about 14% seen just once and 7.5% to 8% held by the top ten. Material: blood. The receptors here all came from a woman in her 30s with Graves' hyperthyroidism that later progressed to Graves' ophthalmopathy. CDR3s include the opening cysteine and the closing phenylalanine or tryptophan. The order of the fields is V gene, J gene, D gene, clone size, CDR3 DNA, CDR3 protein. The D gene is left open where the match is weak. Clone size is not always given. Where it is, it says once, few, many or a class for expanded clones.

TRBV6-1	TRBJ2-7	TRBD1	many	TGTGCCAGCAGCTCAGACAGGGTTTCCTACGAGCAGTACTTC	CASSSDRVSYEQYF
TRBV6-2/TRBV6-3	TRBJ2-3	-	few	TGTGCCAGCACAGTAGCGCCCACAGATACGCAGTATTTT	CASTVAPTDTQYF
TRBV2	TRBJ2-2	-	-	TGTGCCAGCAGTGCTCAGGGCGGGAACACCGGGGAGCTGTTTTTT	CASSAQGGNTGELFF
TRBV29-1	TRBJ2-5	TRBD1	-	TGCAGCGTTTCCGGGACAGGGGGCCAAGAGACCCAGTACTTC	CSVSGTGGQETQYF
TRBV7-9	TRBJ2-7	TRBD2	-	TGTGCCAGCAGCAACTACCTACTAGCGGGAGAGTACTACGAGCAGTACTTC	CASSNYLLAGEYYEQYF
TRBV18	TRBJ1-3	TRBD1	many	TGTGCCAGCTCACCGGGACAGCCAGGCACCATATATTTT	CASSPGQPGTIYF
TRBV5-1	TRBJ1-1	-	-	TGCGCCAGCAGCTTTCGGGGGCGCGGAACTGAAGCTTTCTTT	CASSFRGRGTEAFF
TRBV28	TRBJ1-5	-	many	TGTGCCAGCAGCCCCGGACACTATAGCAATCAGCCCCAGCATTTT	CASSPGHYSNQPQHF
TRBV30	TRBJ2-3	-	many	TGTGCCTGGAGCTCAGGGGTCAGCACAGATACGCAGTATTTT	CAWSSGVSTDTQYF
TRBV3-1	TRBJ2-7	TRBD2	many	TGTGCCAGCAGCCCCAGATGGGAGGGCTACGAGCAGTACTTC	CASSPRWEGYEQYF
TRBV7-3	TRBJ2-6	-	-	TGTGCCAGCAGCTTATTATCCCTAAGATCGGAAAGCTCTGGGGCCAACGTCCTGACTTTC	CASSLLSLRSESSGANVLTF
TRBV6-2/TRBV6-3	TRBJ1-5	-	many	TGTGCCAGCAGTTACTCGATAGACGGTTATCAGCCCCAGCATTTT	CASSYSIDGYQPQHF
TRBV4-3	TRBJ1-1	-	few	TGCGCCAGCAGCCACCATACAGGGAACACTGAAGCTTTCTTT	CASSHHTGNTEAFF
TRBV24-1	TRBJ1-5	TRBD1	many	TGTGCCACCAGTGATTTTGGGACAGGTGTGTGGCCCCAGCATTTT	CATSDFGTGVWPQHF
TRBV5-1	TRBJ2-7	-	many	TGCGCCAGCAGCTTGAGAGGAGGGTCCCACGAGCAGTACTTC	CASSLRGGSHEQYF
TRBV2	TRBJ1-1	-	once	TGTGCCAGCAGTGAAACCAGAGCCAACACTGAAGCTTTCTTT	CASSETRANTEAFF
TRBV12-3/TRBV12-4	TRBJ1-5	-	many	TGTGCCAGCAGTTTAGTGCGCGGGAATAGCAATCAGCCCCAGCATTTT	CASSLVRGNSNQPQHF
TRBV5-1	TRBJ2-1	TRBD2	many	TGCGCCAGCAGCTCGGGCGGGAGCTCCTACAATGAGCAGTTCTTC	CASSSGGSSYNEQFF
TRBV19	TRBJ2-7	-	many	TGTGCCAGTAGTCCCTCCACAGGGAGTACCTACGAGCAGTACTTC	CASSPSTGSTYEQYF
TRBV6-2/TRBV6-3	TRBJ2-7	TRBD2	many	TGTGCCAGCAGTGTCAAGCGGGGTTTCTCCTACGAGCAGTACTTC	CASSVKRGFSYEQYF
TRBV27	TRBJ1-1	-	many	TGTGCCAGCACCGCCCGGTTTGGTACTGAAGCTTTCTTT	CASTARFGTEAFF
TRBV19	TRBJ2-6	-	many	TGTGCCAGTAGTCGGGGGGCAGTCGTCTCTGGGGCCAACGTCCTGACTTTC	CASSRGAVVSGANVLTF
TRBV7-9	TRBJ1-3	-	many	TGTGCCAGCAGCAACACCCCGGGGGCGGAAAACACCATATATTTT	CASSNTPGAENTIYF
TRBV4-2	TRBJ2-2	-	many	TGTGCCAGCAGCCAGGAACCAGGGTTCAACACCGGGGAGCTGTTTTTT	CASSQEPGFNTGELFF
TRBV19	TRBJ2-1	TRBD1	-	TGTGCCACACTCGACAGGGTACACAATGAGCAGTTCTTC	CATLDRVHNEQFF
TRBV29-1	TRBJ2-1	-	many	TGCAGCGCTGAGAAATACTTCCGGGAGAACAATGAGCAGTTCTTC	CSAEKYFRENNEQFF
TRBV27	TRBJ2-5	-	many	TGTGCCAGCAGCACGGGTCAAGCGAAAGAGACCCAGTACTTC	CASSTGQAKETQYF
TRBV12-3/TRBV12-4	TRBJ2-5	-	many	TGTGCCAGCAGGGGGACGTGGAGGGCCGAGACCCAGTACTTC	CASRGTWRAETQYF
TRBV28	TRBJ2-7	-	many	TGTGCCAGCAGCTTACCGCCGGATCCCAAGCAGTACTTC	CASSLPPDPKQYF
TRBV3-1	TRBJ1-1	-	-	TGTGCCAGCAGCCAAGCGTCGGCGGTGAACACTGAAGCTTTCTTT	CASSQASAVNTEAFF
TRBV6-2/TRBV6-3	TRBJ1-1	-	many	TGTGCCAGCAGTTACGGTGGGGAGACAACAAAGAACACTGAAGCTTTCTTT	CASSYGGETTKNTEAFF
TRBV7-3	TRBJ2-2	-	many	TGTGCCAGCAGCTTAGTGGACAAGAACACCGGGGAGCTGTTTTTT	CASSLVDKNTGELFF
TRBV18	TRBJ1-1	-	many	TGTGCCAGCTCACCACCTAGGGCCTTGGACACTGAAGCTTTCTTT	CASSPPRALDTEAFF
TRBV18	TRBJ1-1	TRBD1	many	TGTGCCAGCTCAACCCACAGGGGCATGAACACTGAAGCTTTCTTT	CASSTHRGMNTEAFF
TRBV28	TRBJ2-5	TRBD1	many	TGTGCCAGCTACGAAACAGGGGGCCAGGAGACCCAGTACTTC	CASYETGGQETQYF
TRBV13	TRBJ2-7	TRBD2	few	TGTGCCAGCAGCGCCCGACTAGCGGGAGGCGAGCAGTACTTC	CASSARLAGGEQYF
TRBV18	TRBJ2-3	TRBD1	many	TGTGCCAGCTCACCCCCCGGGACAGGGCCCACAGATACGCAGTATTTT	CASSPPGTGPTDTQYF
TRBV18	TRBJ2-4	TRBD1	many	TGTGCCAGCTCACCTCGACAGGGTCTAGCCAAAAACATTCAGTACTTC	CASSPRQGLAKNIQYF
TRBV2	TRBJ1-1	-	many	TGTGCCAGCAGTGACAGGGGTGGCACTGAAGCTTTCTTT	CASSDRGGTEAFF
TRBV6-7	TRBJ2-3	-	-	TGTGCCAGCAGTCGGCGGGATTATACGGCGGATACGCAGTATTTT	CASSRRDYTADTQYF
TRBV7-9	TRBJ1-1	-	many	TGTGCCAGCAGCTTAGTAGTCATCAACACTGAAGCTTTCTTT	CASSLVVINTEAFF
TRBV12-3/TRBV12-4	TRBJ1-5	-	-	TGTGCCAGCAGTCCCGCCTTGACAGGAAAGGTTTCCCAGCATTTT	CASSPALTGKVSQHF
TRBV20-1	TRBJ2-3	-	many	TGCAGTGCTAGCGAGTCGGGATTGACAGATACGCAGTATTTT	CSASESGLTDTQYF
TRBV5-1	TRBJ1-1	-	many	TGCGCCAGCAGCTTCAACACAGGGAACACTGAAGCTTTCTTT	CASSFNTGNTEAFF
TRBV11-2	TRBJ2-7	-	-	TGTGCCAGCAGCTTTCGGCCTGGGGCCGCCGGGGTCGAGCAGTACTTC	CASSFRPGAAGVEQYF
TRBV6-1	TRBJ2-3	-	few	TGTGCCAGCGTAGCCCAGCGAGGCACAGATACGCAGTATTTT	CASVAQRGTDTQYF
TRBV7-9	TRBJ2-2	-	many	TGTGCCAGCAGCCGGGACGACACCGGGGAGCTGTTTTTT	CASSRDDTGELFF
TRBV5-8	TRBJ2-7	-	-	TGTGCCAGCACCCTGGAAGGGGAGCAGTACTTC	CASTLEGEQYF
TRBV13	TRBJ2-3	-	many	TGTGCCAGCAGCTTAGGTTACAGGACTGGCACTTCTAGCACAGATACGCAGTATTTT	CASSLGYRTGTSSTDTQYF
TRBV11-2	TRBJ1-1	-	many	TGTGCCAGCAGTCCTCCAGGGGTTGAAGCTTTCTTT	CASSPPGVEAFF
TRBV6-1	TRBJ2-7	TRBD1	-	TGTGCCAGCAGACGGGACAGAATCTACGAGCAGTACTTC	CASRRDRIYEQYF